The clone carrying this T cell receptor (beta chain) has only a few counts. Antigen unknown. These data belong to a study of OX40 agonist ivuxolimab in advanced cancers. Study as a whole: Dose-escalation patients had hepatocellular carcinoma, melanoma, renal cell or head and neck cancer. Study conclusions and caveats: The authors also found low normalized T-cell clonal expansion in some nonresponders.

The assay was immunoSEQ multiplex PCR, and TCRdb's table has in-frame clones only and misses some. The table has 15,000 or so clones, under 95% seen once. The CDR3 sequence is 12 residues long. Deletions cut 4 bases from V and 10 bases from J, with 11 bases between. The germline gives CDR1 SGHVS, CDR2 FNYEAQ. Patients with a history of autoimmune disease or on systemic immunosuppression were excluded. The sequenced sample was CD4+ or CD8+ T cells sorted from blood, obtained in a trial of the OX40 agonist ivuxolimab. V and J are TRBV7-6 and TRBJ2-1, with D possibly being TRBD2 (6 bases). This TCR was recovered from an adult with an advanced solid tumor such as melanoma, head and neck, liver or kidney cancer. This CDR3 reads CASSSYGGEQFF. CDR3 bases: TGTGCCAGCAGCTCCTACGGAGGGGAGCAGTTCTTC.